What follows are 27 T cell receptor beta chains derived from one specimen sequenced in a study of beta chain features in type 1 diabetes. The isolated RNA, all of it, was reverse transcribed, so expressed TCRB transcripts were what got sequenced. Sequencing was performed with immunoSEQ multiplex PCR; in TCRdb, only in-frame clones are kept and a portion is missing. This repertoire shows approximately 470,000 clones, 30% found once; its top ten account for 0.05% to 0.065%. The sequencing input was naive CD4+ T cells from blood. The receptors here all came from a man aged 18 to 30 in good health.

This clone appeared a few times. V is TRBV30 and J is TRBJ1-3; D unclear. This CDR3 comprises 13 residues. Germline lookup yields CDR1 GTSNPN and CDR2 SVGIG (reference sequence). V gave up 2 bases and J gave up 0 bases, with 5 bases separating them. As DNA, the CDR3 is TGTGCCTGGAGTACAATCTCTGGAAACACCATATATTTT. This sequence encodes CAWSTISGNTIYF.

The sample holds a few counts of this clone. This rearrangement joins TRBV7-2 to TRBJ2-7; D tentatively fits TRBD1 or TRBD2 (5 bases each). CDR3 length equals 12 residues. V lost 3 bases and J 7 bases, leaving 10 bases between the germline ends. CDR1 and CDR2 (germline): SGHTA, FQGNSA. In DNA form, the CDR3 reads TGTGCCAGCAGCTTGGGGGTGTGGGAGCAGTACTTC. This gives the protein CASSLGVWEQYF.

CDR3 in amino acids: CASSVVSGGGTEAFF. CDR3 bases: TGTGCCAGCAGCGTAGTGTCAGGGGGCGGCACTGAAGCTTTCTTT. This chain connects TRBV9 to TRBJ1-1, with TRBD1 matching 8 bases. The CDR3 is 15 amino acids. Losses at the gene ends were 0 bases for V and 4 bases for J; bases not matched to a gene: 5. The germline V gene has CDR1 SGDLS and CDR2 YYNGEE.

The chain employs TRBV6-1 and TRBJ2-1, with TRBD2 matching over 7 bases. V lost 5 bases to trimming and J lost 2 bases; unmatched junction nucleotides: 6. This CDR3 has 15 amino acids. Germline V lookup: CDR1 MNHNS, CDR2 SASEGT. CDR3 nucleotides: TGTGCCAGCAGTTGGGCTAGCGGAACCTACAATGAGCAGTTCTTC. It codes for CASSWASGTYNEQFF.

The chain uses TRBV6-6 and TRBJ1-2; 7 nucleotides match TRBD1. The J segment lost 1 base and the V segment lost 11 bases, leaving 4 bases of the junction unmatched. The CDR3 covers 12 residues. The germline V gene has CDR1 MNHNY and CDR2 SVGAGI (reference sequence). CDR3 in amino acids: CAGGTDNYGYTF. Written as DNA, the CDR3 is TGTGCCGGCGGGACAGATAACTATGGCTACACCTTC.

This clone was detected a few times. The V gene is TRBV23-1, the J gene TRBJ2-7, with 10 bases matching TRBD1. TRBV23-1 is placed among ORFs of uncertain function. This CDR3 region has 14 residues. The ends lost 9 bases at V and 3 bases at J; junction bases unmatched: 8. The CDR3 DNA follows: TGCGCCAGTCCTCGGGACAGGGGTCTCTACGAGCAGTACTTC. It is translated as CASPRDRGLYEQYF.

V and J are TRBV28 and TRBJ1-4, with D possibly being TRBD1 (6 bases). V lost 8 bases and J lost 4, with 14 bases in between. The CDR3 covers 14 residues. Germline V gene data show CDR1 as MDHEN and CDR2 as SYDVKM. DNA for the CDR3: TGTGCCAGCGGGACACCCGCGGGTAATGAAAAACTGTTTTTT. It yields the protein CASGTPAGNEKLFF.

The chain joins TRBV9 to TRBJ2-2; D may correspond to TRBD1 or TRBD2 (5 bases each). Germline V gene lookup returns CDR1 SGDLS and CDR2 YYNGEE. V lost 3 bases and J 12 bases, leaving 18 bases between the germline ends. The CDR3 is 14 residues long. The CDR3 nucleotides read TGTGCCAGCAGCGCGACTACGGGTCCGGGACAGCTGTTTTTT. It is translated as CASSATTGPGQLFF.

This clone was recorded once. The chain carries TRBV19 and TRBJ2-1, with 13 nucleotides matching TRBD2. CDR1 is LNHDA and CDR2 is SQIVND in the germline V gene (reference sequence). The CDR3 has 20 amino acids. The trim removed 5 bases at V and 0 bases at J, leaving 13 bases unmatched. DNA of the CDR3: TGTGCCAGTAGTCCCCGGGGGACTAGCGGGACTTATAGCTCCTACAATGAGCAGTTCTTC. Its translation is CASSPRGTSGTYSSYNEQFF.

The chain employs TRBV30 and TRBJ1-4, with a possible D match to TRBD1 (5 bases). Germline lookup yields CDR1 GTSNPN and CDR2 SVGIG (reference sequence). The CDR3 consists of 13 residues. The ends were cut back, 3 bases at V and 5 bases at J, with 10 bases in the middle. CDR3 loop: CAWSRWGNEKLFF. DNA of the CDR3: TGTGCCTGGAGCAGATGGGGGAATGAAAAACTGTTTTTT.

This chain connects TRBV30 to TRBJ1-2; tentative D call: TRBD1 (5 bases). V lost 6 bases, J lost 4 bases, and 18 bases lay in between. CDR3 size: 14 residues. Germline CDR1 GTSNPN, CDR2 SVGIG (reference sequence). CDR3 sequence: CACNWDAWGYGYTF. The CDR3 DNA is TGTGCCTGTAACTGGGACGCCTGGGGCTATGGCTACACCTTC.

This chain connects TRBV10-3 to TRBJ2-7; 7 nucleotides align to TRBD2. Germline CDR1 reads ENHRY; CDR2 reads SYGVKD. The CDR3 spans 15 residues. Trimming removed 8 bases from V and 2 bases from J; junction bases left unmatched: 12. Here the CDR3 reads CAIRAGASGTYEQYF. In DNA form, the CDR3 reads TGTGCCATCCGAGCCGGGGCTAGCGGTACCTACGAGCAGTACTTC.

The J gene is TRBJ1-5, the V gene TRBV9; 8 nucleotides agree with TRBD1. The CDR3 runs 15 residues. V shed 0 bases, J shed 3 bases, and the junction held 2 bases outside the gene matches. CDR1 is SGDLS and CDR2 is YYNGEE in the germline V gene. The CDR3 here is CASSVEQGVNQPQHF. Written as DNA, the CDR3 is TGTGCCAGCAGCGTAGAACAGGGGGTCAATCAGCCCCAGCATTTT.

This clone was found a few times. This chain links TRBV29-1 with TRBJ1-2; no firm D call. Germline CDR1 and CDR2: SQVTM and ANQGSEA. The CDR3 has 11 amino acids. The V end was cut by 5 bases, the J end by 1 base, with 5 bases between. The CDR3 bases are TGCAGCGTTTACATTAACTATGGCTACACCTTC. This codes for CSVYINYGYTF. Variable domain in full (rest from reference TRBV29-1 and TRBJ1-2): SAVISQKPSRDICQRGTSLTIQCQVDSQVTMMFWYRQQPGQSLTLIATANQGSEATYESGFVIDKFPISRPNLTFSTLTVSNMSPEDSSIYLCSVYINYGYTFGSGTRLTVV.

V and J are TRBV5-6 and TRBJ2-7; D is unresolved. V lost 1 base, J lost 0 bases, and 11 bases lay in between. The length of the CDR3 is 15 residues. Germline V gene lookup returns CDR1 SGHDT and CDR2 YYEEEE. The CDR3 reads CASSLLPRSSYEQYF. CDR3 sequence (DNA): TGTGCCAGCAGCTTGCTTCCTAGGAGCTCCTACGAGCAGTACTTC.

The rearrangement joins TRBV30 to TRBJ1-5, with D possibly being TRBD1 (6 bases). V dropped 1 base and J dropped 1 base, with 14 bases sitting between them. The CDR3 sequence is 16 residues long. From germline, CDR1 is GTSNPN and CDR2 SVGIG (reference sequence). As DNA, the CDR3 is TGTGCCTGGAGTGCGATCCCCGGGACAAGCAATCAGCCCCAGCATTTT. Protein sequence: CAWSAIPGTSNQPQHF.

This clone appeared a few times. The sample contains more than one DNA sequence encoding this CDR3. V usage is TRBV6-5 and J usage is TRBJ2-5; no reliable D call. Germline-derived CDR1 and CDR2 are MNHEY and SVGAGI. This CDR3 comprises 11 residues. V was trimmed by 4 bases and J by 4 bases, leaving 4 bases between them. In nucleotides, the CDR3 is TGTGCCAGCAGTTCCTCAGAGACCCAGTACTTC. It encodes CASSSSETQYF.

The chain couples TRBV6-5 to TRBJ2-7, with D tentatively TRBD2 (7 bases). Germline CDR1 reads MNHEY; CDR2 reads SVGAGI. This CDR3 region has 13 residues. Deletions cut 0 bases from V and 6 bases from J, with 9 bases between. The CDR3 DNA reads TGTGCCAGCAGTTACTCGAGGGGGGGCGAGCAGTACTTC. This codes for CASSYSRGGEQYF.

This chain uses TRBV30 with TRBJ1-2, with no clear D. Germline CDR1 and CDR2: GTSNPN and SVGIG (reference sequence). Trimming left V 4 bases short and J 8 bases short, with 14 bases between. The CDR3 is made up of 12 amino acids. CDR3 in DNA: TGTGCCTGGACCCGCTCATTGGGGGGCTACACCTTC. It specifies CAWTRSLGGYTF.

The rearrangement uses TRBV7-9 and TRBJ1-2; unclear D gene. The CDR3 loop spans 12 amino acids. V lost 0 bases and J 5 bases, leaving 4 bases between the germline ends. The germline V gene encodes CDR1 SEHNR and CDR2 FQNEAQ (reference sequence). CDR3 nucleotide sequence: TGTGCCAGCAGCTTAGCCGTTTATGGCTACACCTTC. Translating it yields CASSLAVYGYTF.

The chain is built from TRBV10-3 and TRBJ2-3; D possibly uses TRBD1 or TRBD2 (6 bases each). The CDR3 runs 14 residues. The V end lost 5 bases, the J end lost 2 bases, and 11 bases lay between the germline ends. Germline-derived CDR1 and CDR2 are ENHRY and SYGVKD. CDR3 in DNA: TGTGCCATCAGTCCTAGGGGGGCCACAGATACGCAGTATTTT. Residues: CAISPRGATDTQYF.

This clone turned up a few times. V and J are TRBV9 and TRBJ2-7, with 12 bases lining up with TRBD2. The length of the CDR3 is 16 residues. The trim removed 3 bases at V and 3 bases at J, leaving 7 bases unmatched. Germline CDR1 is SGDLS and CDR2 is YYNGEE. CDR3 amino acids: CASSGGPGLAGYEQYF. For the CDR3, the DNA is TGTGCCAGCAGCGGAGGGCCGGGACTAGCGGGCTACGAGCAGTACTTC.

This chain connects TRBV29-1 to TRBJ2-3; no clear D. V was shortened by 3 bases and J by 4 bases, with 11 bases between the two germline ends. This CDR3 spans 13 amino acids. From germline, CDR1 is SQVTM and CDR2 ANQGSEA. CDR3 sequence reads: CSVDLGWADTQYF. The CDR3, as DNA: TGCAGCGTTGACCTAGGGTGGGCAGATACGCAGTATTTT.

The chain joins TRBV4-3 to TRBJ2-3, with D possibly being TRBD1 (5 bases). The V and J ends lost 2 bases and 0 bases respectively, with 18 bases between them. Per germline, CDR1 LGHNA and CDR2 YSLEER. The CDR3 is made up of 18 amino acids. CDR3 coding DNA: TGCGCCAGCAGCCAACAGTCGACAGCCCACTTTAGCACAGATACGCAGTATTTT. Translation: CASSQQSTAHFSTDTQYF.

The V call is TRBV5-1, the J call TRBJ2-3; 8 nucleotides align to TRBD2. Losses at the gene ends were 6 bases for V and 3 bases for J; bases not matched to a gene: 9. Germline V gene data show CDR1 as SGHRS and CDR2 as YFSETQ. The CDR3 spans 15 residues. The CDR3 loop is CASNREGRGTDTQYF. The DNA for the CDR3 is TGCGCCAGCAACCGGGAGGGCCGAGGGACAGATACGCAGTATTTT.

As for this clone: Distinct nucleotide sequences in the sample also encode this CDR3. The chain has TRBV9 and TRBJ2-7; no reliable D call. The length of the CDR3 is 13 residues. Per germline, CDR1 SGDLS and CDR2 YYNGEE. Trimming took off 0 bases at V and 3 bases at J, with 7 bases between the two ends. The CDR3 here is CASSVGLDYEQYF. Here the CDR3 DNA reads TGTGCCAGCAGCGTAGGTCTGGACTACGAGCAGTACTTC.

V and J are TRBV7-2 and TRBJ1-5; 9 bases line up with TRBD1. Germline assignment: CDR1 SGHTA and CDR2 FQGNSA. V shed 4 bases, J shed 3 bases, and the junction held 4 bases outside the gene matches. The CDR3 contains 15 residues. The CDR3 is CASSSWTGVNQPQHF. CDR3 nucleotides: TGTGCCAGCAGCTCGTGGACAGGGGTCAATCAGCCCCAGCATTTT.